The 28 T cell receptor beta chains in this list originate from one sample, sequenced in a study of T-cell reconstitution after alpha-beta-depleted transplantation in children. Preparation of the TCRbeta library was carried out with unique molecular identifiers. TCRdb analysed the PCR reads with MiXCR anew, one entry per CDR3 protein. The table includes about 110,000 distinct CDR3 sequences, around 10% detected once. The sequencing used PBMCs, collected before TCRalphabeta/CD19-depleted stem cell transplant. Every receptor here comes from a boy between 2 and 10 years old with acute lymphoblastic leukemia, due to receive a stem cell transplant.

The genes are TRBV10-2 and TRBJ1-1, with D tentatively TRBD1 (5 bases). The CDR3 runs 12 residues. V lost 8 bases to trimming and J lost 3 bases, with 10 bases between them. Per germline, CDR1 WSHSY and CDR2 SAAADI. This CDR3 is CASQDSHTEAFF. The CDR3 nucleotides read TGCGCCAGCCAAGACAGCCACACTGAAGCTTTCTTT.

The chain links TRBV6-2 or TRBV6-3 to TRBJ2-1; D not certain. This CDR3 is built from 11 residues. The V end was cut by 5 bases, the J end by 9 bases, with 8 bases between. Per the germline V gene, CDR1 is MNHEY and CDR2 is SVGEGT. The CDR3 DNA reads TGTGCCAGCAGTCCGGTGGGTGAGCAGTTCTTC. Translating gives CASSPVGEQFF.

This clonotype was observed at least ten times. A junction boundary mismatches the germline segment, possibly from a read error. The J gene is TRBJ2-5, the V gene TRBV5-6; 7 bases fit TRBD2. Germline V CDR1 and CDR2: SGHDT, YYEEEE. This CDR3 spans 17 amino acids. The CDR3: CASSFGIVTAGDVSWGF. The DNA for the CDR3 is TGTGCCAGCAGCTTCGGGATAGTAACGGCGGGAGATGTTTCTTGGGGTTTC.

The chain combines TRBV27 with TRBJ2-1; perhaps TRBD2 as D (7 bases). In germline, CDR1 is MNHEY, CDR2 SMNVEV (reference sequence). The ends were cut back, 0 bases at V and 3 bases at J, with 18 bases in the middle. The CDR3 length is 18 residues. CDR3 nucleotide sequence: TGTGCCAGCAGTTTATCGGGGGCTAGCGGACCTTACTACAATGAGCAGTTCTTC. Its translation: CASSLSGASGPYYNEQFF.

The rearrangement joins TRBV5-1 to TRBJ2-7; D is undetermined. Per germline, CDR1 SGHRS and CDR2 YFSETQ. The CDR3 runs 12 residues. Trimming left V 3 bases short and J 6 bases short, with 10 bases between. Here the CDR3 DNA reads TGCGCCAGCAGCTCCCTCAGCGCCGAGCAGTACTTC. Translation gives CASSSLSAEQYF.

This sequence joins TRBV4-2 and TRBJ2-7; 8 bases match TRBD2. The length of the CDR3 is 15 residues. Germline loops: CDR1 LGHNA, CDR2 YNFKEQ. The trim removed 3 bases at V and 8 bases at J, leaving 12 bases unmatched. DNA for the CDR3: TGTGCCAGCAGCCAGGGACCGGGACTAGGGGTCCAGCAGTACTTC. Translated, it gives CASSQGPGLGVQQYF.

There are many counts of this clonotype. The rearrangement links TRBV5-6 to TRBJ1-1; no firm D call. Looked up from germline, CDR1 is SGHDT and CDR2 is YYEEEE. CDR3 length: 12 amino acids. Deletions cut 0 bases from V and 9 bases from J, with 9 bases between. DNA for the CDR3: TGTGCCAGCAGCTTGGTGGCAGGCCAAGCTTTCTTT. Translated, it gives CASSLVAGQAFF.

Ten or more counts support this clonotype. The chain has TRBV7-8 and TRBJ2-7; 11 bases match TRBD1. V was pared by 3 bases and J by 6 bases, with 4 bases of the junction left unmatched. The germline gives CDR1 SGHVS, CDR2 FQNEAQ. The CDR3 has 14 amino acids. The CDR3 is CASSFRDRGAEQYF. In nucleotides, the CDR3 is TGTGCCAGCAGCTTCCGGGACAGGGGGGCCGAGCAGTACTTC.

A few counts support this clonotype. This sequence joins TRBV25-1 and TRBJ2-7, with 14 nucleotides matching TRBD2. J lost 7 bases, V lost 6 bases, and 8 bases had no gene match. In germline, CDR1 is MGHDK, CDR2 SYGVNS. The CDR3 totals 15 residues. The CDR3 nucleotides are TGTGCCAGCAGCTCCCCGGGACTAGCGGGAGCGGAGCAGTACTTC. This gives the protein CASSSPGLAGAEQYF.

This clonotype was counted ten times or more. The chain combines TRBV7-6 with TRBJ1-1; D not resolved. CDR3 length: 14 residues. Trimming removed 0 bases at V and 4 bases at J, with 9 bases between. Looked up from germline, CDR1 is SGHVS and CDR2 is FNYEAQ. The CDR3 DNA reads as TGTGCCAGCAGCTTAGCACCGTGGGGCACTGAAGCTTTCTTT. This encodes CASSLAPWGTEAFF.

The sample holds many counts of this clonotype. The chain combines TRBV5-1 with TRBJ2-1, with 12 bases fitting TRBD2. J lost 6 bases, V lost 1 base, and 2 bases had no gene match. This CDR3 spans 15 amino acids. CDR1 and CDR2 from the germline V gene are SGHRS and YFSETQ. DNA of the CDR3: TGCGCCAGCAGCTTGCTAGCGGGAGGGTCCAATGAGCAGTTCTTC. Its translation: CASSLLAGGSNEQFF.

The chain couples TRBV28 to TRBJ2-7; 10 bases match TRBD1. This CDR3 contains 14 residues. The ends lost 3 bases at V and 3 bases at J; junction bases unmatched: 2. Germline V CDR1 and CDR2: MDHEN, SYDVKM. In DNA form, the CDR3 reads TGTGCCAGCAGTTTCGGGACAGGGGACTACGAGCAGTACTTC. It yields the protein CASSFGTGDYEQYF.

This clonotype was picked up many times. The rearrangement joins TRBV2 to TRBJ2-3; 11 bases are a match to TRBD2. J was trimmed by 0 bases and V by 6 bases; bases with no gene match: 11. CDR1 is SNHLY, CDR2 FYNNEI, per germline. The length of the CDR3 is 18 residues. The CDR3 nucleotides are TGTGCCAGCAGCGAGGGACTAGCGGTGGGACCTAGCACAGATACGCAGTATTTT. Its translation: CASSEGLAVGPSTDTQYF.

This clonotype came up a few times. In DNA, the CDR3 is TGTGCCAGCAGTTCAAAGCTCTGGTCTGAGCAGTTCTTC. This translates into CASSSKLWSEQFF. V and J are TRBV11-2 and TRBJ2-1; no clear D gene. The germline V gene has CDR1 SGHAT and CDR2 FQNNGV. The ends were cut back, 6 bases at V and 9 bases at J, with 15 bases in the middle. CDR3 length: 13 amino acids.

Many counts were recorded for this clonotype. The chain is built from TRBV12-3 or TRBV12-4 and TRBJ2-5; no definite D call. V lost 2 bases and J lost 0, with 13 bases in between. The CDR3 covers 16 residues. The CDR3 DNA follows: TGTGCCAGCAGTTTATATGCGAGCCCCCACCAAGAGACCCAGTACTTC. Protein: CASSLYASPHQETQYF.

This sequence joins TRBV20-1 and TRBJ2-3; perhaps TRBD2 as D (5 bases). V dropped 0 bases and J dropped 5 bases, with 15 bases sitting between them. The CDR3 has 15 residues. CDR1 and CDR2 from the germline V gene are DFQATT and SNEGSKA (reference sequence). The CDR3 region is CSARDRGLPIDTQYF. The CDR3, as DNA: TGCAGTGCTAGAGATCGCGGACTGCCTATAGATACGCAGTATTTT.

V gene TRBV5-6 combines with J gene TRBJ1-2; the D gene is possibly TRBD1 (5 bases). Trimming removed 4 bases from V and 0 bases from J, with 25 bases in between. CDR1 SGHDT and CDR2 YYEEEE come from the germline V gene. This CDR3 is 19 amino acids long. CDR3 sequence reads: CASSATEARSSPANYGYTF. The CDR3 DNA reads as TGTGCCAGCAGCGCGACAGAGGCGCGATCCTCCCCGGCTAACTATGGCTACACCTTC.

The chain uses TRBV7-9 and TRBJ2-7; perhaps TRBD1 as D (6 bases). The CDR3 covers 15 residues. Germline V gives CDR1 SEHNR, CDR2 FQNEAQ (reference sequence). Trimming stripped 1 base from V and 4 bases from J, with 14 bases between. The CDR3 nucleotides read TGTGCCAGCAGCTTAGTCACGCGCAGGGGATACGAGCAGTACTTC. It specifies CASSLVTRRGYEQYF.

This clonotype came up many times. CDR3: CASTSGRGGEQFF. The CDR3 DNA reads TGTGCCAGCACCAGCGGGAGGGGCGGTGAGCAGTTCTTC. The chain links TRBV3-1 to TRBJ2-1, with 10 positions matching TRBD2. The V gene end was trimmed by 7 bases and the J gene end by 9 bases; junction bases not matched to a gene: 6. CDR3 length: 13 residues. CDR1 and CDR2 from the germline V gene are LGHDT and YNNKEL (reference sequence).

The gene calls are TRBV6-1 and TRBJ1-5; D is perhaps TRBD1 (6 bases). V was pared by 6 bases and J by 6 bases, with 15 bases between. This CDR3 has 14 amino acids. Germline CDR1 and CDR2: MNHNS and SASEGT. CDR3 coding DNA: TGTGCCAGCAGCGTTCTCGACAGGACTCAGCCCCAGCATTTT. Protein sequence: CASSVLDRTQPQHF.

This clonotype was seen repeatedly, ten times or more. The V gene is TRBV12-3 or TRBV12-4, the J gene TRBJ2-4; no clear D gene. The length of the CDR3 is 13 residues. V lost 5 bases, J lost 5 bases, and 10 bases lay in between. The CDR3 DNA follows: TGTGCCAGCAGTCAACTTAACGAAAACATTCAGTACTTC. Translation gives CASSQLNENIQYF.

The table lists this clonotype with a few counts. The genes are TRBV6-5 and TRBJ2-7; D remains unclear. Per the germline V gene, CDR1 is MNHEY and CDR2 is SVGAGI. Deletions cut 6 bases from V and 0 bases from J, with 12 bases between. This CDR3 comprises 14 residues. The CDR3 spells CASSPRAASYEQYF. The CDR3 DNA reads TGTGCCAGCAGCCCCCGGGCGGCCTCCTACGAGCAGTACTTC.

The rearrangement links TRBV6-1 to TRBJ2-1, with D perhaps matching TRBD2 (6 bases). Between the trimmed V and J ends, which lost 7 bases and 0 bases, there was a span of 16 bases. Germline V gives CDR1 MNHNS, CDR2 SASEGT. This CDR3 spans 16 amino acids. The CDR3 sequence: CASNRGWVSSYNEQFF. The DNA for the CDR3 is TGTGCCAGCAACCGGGGGTGGGTCAGCTCCTACAATGAGCAGTTCTTC.

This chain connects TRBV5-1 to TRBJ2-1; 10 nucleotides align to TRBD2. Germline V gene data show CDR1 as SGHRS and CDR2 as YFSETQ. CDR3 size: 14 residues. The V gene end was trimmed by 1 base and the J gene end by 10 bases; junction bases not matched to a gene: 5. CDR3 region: CASSLKPAGGEQFF. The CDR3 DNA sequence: TGCGCCAGCAGCTTGAAACCAGCGGGAGGGGAGCAGTTCTTC.

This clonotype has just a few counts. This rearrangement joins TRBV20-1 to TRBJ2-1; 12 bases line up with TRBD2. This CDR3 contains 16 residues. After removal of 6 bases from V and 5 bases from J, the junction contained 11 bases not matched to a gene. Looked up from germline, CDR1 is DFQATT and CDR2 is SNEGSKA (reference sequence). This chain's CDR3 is CSAPRWTSGIDNEQFF. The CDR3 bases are TGCAGTGCCCCAAGGTGGACTAGCGGGATCGACAATGAGCAGTTCTTC.

CDR3 protein: CSARSRYNQPQHF. The CDR3 nucleotides read TGCAGTGCTAGAAGCCGATACAATCAGCCCCAGCATTTT. The chain combines TRBV20-1 with TRBJ1-5; D gene uncertain. The length of the CDR3 is 13 residues. CDR1 and CDR2 from the germline V gene are DFQATT and SNEGSKA (reference sequence). V was cut by 2 bases and J by 3 bases, with 8 bases left in between.

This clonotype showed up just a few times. DNA for the CDR3: TGTGCCAGCAGCTTAGAACCTAGCGCTCGCTCCTACGAGCAGTACTTC. Translated, it gives CASSLEPSARSYEQYF. The rearrangement uses TRBV7-6 and TRBJ2-7; a weak D match, TRBD2 (6 bases). The V end was cut by 1 base, the J end by 0 bases, with 13 bases between. CDR3 size: 16 residues. Germline CDR1 SGHVS, CDR2 FNYEAQ.

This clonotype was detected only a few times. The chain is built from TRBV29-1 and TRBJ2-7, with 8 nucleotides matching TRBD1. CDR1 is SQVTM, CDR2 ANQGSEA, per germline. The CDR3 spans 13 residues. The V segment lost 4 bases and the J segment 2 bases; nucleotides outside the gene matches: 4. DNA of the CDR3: TGCAGCGTTGCCCAGGGGGCAACCTACGAGCAGTACTTC. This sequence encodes CSVAQGATYEQYF.